This TCR beta chain emerged from a study of blood T cell repertoires in COVID-19. V was clipped by 5 bases and J by 1 base; unmatched bases: 6. CDR1 is SSHAT, CDR2 FNYEAQ, per germline (reference sequence). The CDR3 is 16 residues long. Assay used: immunoSEQ multiplex PCR; TCRdb lists only in-frame clones, some missing. This table holds 100,000 to 150,000 clones, 75% to 85% found once. Sequencing was done on a sample of peripheral blood. This sequence was found in a man aged 35 to 55 with active or convalescent COVID-19. The chain couples TRBV7-7 to TRBJ1-3; 9 bases fit TRBD1. As DNA, the CDR3 is TGTGCCAGCAGCCCCGGGACAGGGCGTTCTGGAAACACCATATATTTT. Translation: CASSPGTGRSGNTIYF. Complete variable domain (other parts from reference TRBV7-7 and TRBJ1-3): GAGVSQSPRYKVTKRGQDVTLRCDPISSHATLYWYQQALGQGPEFLTYFNYEAQPDKSGLPSDRFSAERPEGSISTLTIQRTEQRDSAMYRCASSPGTGRSGNTIYFGEGSWLTVV.